Listed below are T cell receptor beta chains from one sample, sequenced in a study of shared clonotypes between healthy human individuals. TCRdb keeps only in-frame clones here, not all; method: immunoSEQ multiplex PCR. Here the sample spans about 1 million clones, around 74% being singletons. The sample comprised memory CD4+ T cells sorted from blood. All receptors come from a man aged 18 to 30 in good health. CDR3s include the opening cysteine and the closing phenylalanine or tryptophan. The order of the fields is J gene, clone size, D gene, V gene, CDR3 DNA, CDR3 protein. A D gene is named only where the DNA matches it firmly. Clone size is stated in some rows and not others, as once, few, many or a class when expanded.

TRBJ1-4 | many | . | TRBV14 | TGTGCCAGCAGCCAGTACGGACAGCTCCTAAATGAAAAACTGTTTTTT | CASSQYGQLLNEKLFF
TRBJ1-2 | . | . | TRBV9 | TGTGCCAGCAGCGGGGCCGGCGCCTATGGCTACACCTTC | CASSGAGAYGYTF
TRBJ1-6 | . | . | TRBV9 | TGTGCCAGCAGCGTAGCCCAGTTTAATTCACCCCTCCACTTT | CASSVAQFNSPLHF
TRBJ2-5 | . | . | TRBV11-3 | TGTGCCAGCAGCCACCTGGGCCCTCAAGAGACCCAGTACTTC | CASSHLGPQETQYF
TRBJ2-7 | . | TRBD2 | TRBV5-1 | TGCGCCAGCAGCTTTGGCGGGACTAGTTACGAGCAGTACTTC | CASSFGGTSYEQYF
TRBJ1-5 | . | TRBD1 | TRBV6-4 | TGTGCCAGCAGACGCTCTCGGGGATGGGACAGGGACAATCAGCCCCAGCATTTT | CASRRSRGWDRDNQPQHF
TRBJ2-7 | few | . | TRBV7-9 | TGTGCCAGCAGTCTAGTTGCATACGAGCAGTACTTC | CASSLVAYEQYF
TRBJ2-2 | . | TRBD1 | TRBV7-9 | TGTGCCAGCAGCCCGGGACAGGGGGCTCTCACCGGGGAGCTGTTTTTT | CASSPGQGALTGELFF
TRBJ2-3 | few | . | TRBV19 | TGTGCCAGTAGAGAGGCAGGGGCAAGCACAGATACGCAGTATTTT | CASREAGASTDTQYF
TRBJ1-1 | . | . | TRBV7-9 | TGTGCCAGCAGCCCTCCGGGGACCGCCAAAACTGAAGCTTTCTTT | CASSPPGTAKTEAFF
TRBJ1-2 | . | . | TRBV9 | TGTGCCAGCAGCGTAGATCCCCAGGGCTTGGGCTACACCTTC | CASSVDPQGLGYTF
TRBJ2-3 | . | . | TRBV9 | TGTGCCAGCAGCCGTTCCGGGTCGGGGACAGATACGCAGTATTTT | CASSRSGSGTDTQYF
TRBJ1-2 | . | TRBD1 | TRBV7-9 | TGTGCCAGCAGCTTATGGTTGGACAGGGGGCCCCTAGGGAATGGCTACACCTTC | CASSLWLDRGPLGNGYTF
TRBJ1-6 | . | . | TRBV5-1 | TGCGCCAGCAGTGTGGCAGGGGATCATAATTCACCCCTCCACTTT | CASSVAGDHNSPLHF
TRBJ2-3 | . | . | TRBV7-2 | TGTGCCAGCAGCCCTAGGGAGGGGGGGGCAGATACGCAGTATTTT | CASSPREGGADTQYF
TRBJ1-4 | . | . | TRBV7-8 | TGTGCCAGCAGCGCCGAAGGGGCAACTAATGAAAAACTGTTTTTT | CASSAEGATNEKLFF
TRBJ2-5 | once | TRBD2 | TRBV7-2 | TGTGCCAGCAGCTCTTCCTCTAGCGGGGAGACCCAGTACTTC | CASSSSSSGETQYF
TRBJ1-5 | . | TRBD1 | TRBV2 | TGTGCCAGCAGGTCGGGACAGGGGGGAAATCAGCCCCAGCATTTT | CASRSGQGGNQPQHF
TRBJ2-5 | . | . | TRBV2 | TGTGCCAGCAGTATCCGGCAGGTGGTAGAGACCCAGTACTTC | CASSIRQVVETQYF
TRBJ2-5 | . | . | TRBV2 | TGTGCCAGCAGTGAATCGGGGGGCCGGGAAGAGACCCAGTACTTC | CASSESGGREETQYF
TRBJ1-1 | . | . | TRBV9 | TGTGCCAGCAGCTCCGGGGGTACTGAAGCTTTCTTT | CASSSGGTEAFF
TRBJ1-4 | few | . | TRBV18 | TGTGCCAGCTCACCGACCCTTAATGAAAAACTGTTTTTT | CASSPTLNEKLFF
TRBJ2-3 | . | . | TRBV27 | TGTGCCAGCAGACGGGCTGTAGACGATACGCAGTATTTT | CASRRAVDDTQYF
TRBJ2-7 | once | TRBD2 | TRBV6-5 | TGTGCCAGCAGTTTGACTAGGACTAGCGGGTCCTACGAGCAGTACTTC | CASSLTRTSGSYEQYF
TRBJ2-6 | . | TRBD2 | TRBV7-8 | TGTGCCAGCAGCTTCGGACTAGCGGCTCACTCTGGGGCCAACGTCCTGACTTTC | CASSFGLAAHSGANVLTF
TRBJ2-2 | . | . | TRBV9 | TGTGCCAGCAGCCCACTCCGGGACCCCACCGGGGAGCTGTTTTTT | CASSPLRDPTGELFF
TRBJ2-7 | few | . | TRBV10-3 | TGTGCCATCAGTGATAATAGCGGAGGCCTTTTCTCCTACGAGCAGTACTTC | CAISDNSGGLFSYEQYF
TRBJ1-2 | . | . | TRBV25-1 | TGTGCCAGCAGTGATGCGGGCTATGGCTACACCTTC | CASSDAGYGYTF
TRBJ2-1 | . | . | TRBV5-6 | TGTGCCAGCAGGTTCAGGACAGTTTACTACAATGAGCAGTTCTTC | CASRFRTVYYNEQFF
TRBJ2-5 | . | TRBD2 | TRBV9 | TGTGCCAGCAGCGTTGGTAGCGGGTGGGCTGGGGAGACCCAGTACTTC | CASSVGSGWAGETQYF
TRBJ1-1 | . | . | TRBV29-1 | TGCAGCGTTGAAGAGTTGGACATTGAAGCTTTCTTT | CSVEELDIEAFF
TRBJ1-3 | . | . | TRBV4-1 | TGCGCCAGCAGCCAAGGGTCCCGGGACAAAGGAATTGGAAACACCATATATTTT | CASSQGSRDKGIGNTIYF
TRBJ2-2 | . | . | TRBV2 | TGTGCCAGCAGTGGCACGGTCGGGGAGCTGTTTTTT | CASSGTVGELFF
TRBJ1-5 | . | . | TRBV18 | TGTGCCAGCTCACCAGGGAACCAGCCCCAGCATTTT | CASSPGNQPQHF
TRBJ2-1 | . | TRBD2 | TRBV5-1 | TGCGCCAGCAGCGCAACCCTAGCGGGGGGGCAAAATGAGCAGTTCTTC | CASSATLAGGQNEQFF
TRBJ2-5 | . | TRBD2 | TRBV7-2 | TGTGCCAGCAGCTTAGTCCGACTAGCGGGAAGGGAGACCCAGTACTTC | CASSLVRLAGRETQYF
TRBJ2-1 | . | TRBD2 | TRBV11-3 | TGTGCCAGCAGCTTCCCCGGGACTAGCGGGAACAATGAGCAGTTCTTC | CASSFPGTSGNNEQFF
TRBJ2-5 | . | . | TRBV10-3 | TGTGCCATCAGTGGTCTGAGGGGGGAGACCCAGTACTTC | CAISGLRGETQYF
TRBJ2-5 | . | . | TRBV5-1 | TGCGCCAGCAGCATACAGGATCCTGAAGAGACCCAGTACTTC | CASSIQDPEETQYF
TRBJ2-7 | . | . | TRBV7-9 | TGTGCCAGCAGCTTAGGCGGGTCTAAATACGAGCAGTACTTC | CASSLGGSKYEQYF
TRBJ2-3 | . | TRBD2 | TRBV15 | TGTGCCACCAGCAGAGCTAGCGGAAAACCCACAGATACGCAGTATTTT | CATSRASGKPTDTQYF
TRBJ2-2 | . | . | TRBV19 | TGTGCCAGTAGTATCCAAGCGGCGAACACCGGGGAGCTGTTTTTT | CASSIQAANTGELFF
TRBJ2-4 | once | . | TRBV4-3 | TGCGCCAGCAGCCAAGAGGGGGGGGCAGGAAACATTCAGTACTTC | CASSQEGGAGNIQYF
TRBJ2-2 | . | . | TRBV6-6 | TGTGCCAGCAGCAGACTAATGGATCCGAACACCGGGGAGCTGTTTTTT | CASSRLMDPNTGELFF
TRBJ2-3 | . | TRBD2 | TRBV7-2 | TGTGCCAGCAGCCACCGGCTAGCGGGAGGAAATGTGGATACGCAGTATTTT | CASSHRLAGGNVDTQYF
TRBJ2-7 | . | . | TRBV7-8 | TGTGCCAGCAGCTTGGGCCTTTCCGGGGTAGGTTACGAGCAGTACTTC | CASSLGLSGVGYEQYF
TRBJ1-3 | once | . | TRBV25-1 | TGTGCCAGCAGTGAATCCGGCAGGGGAAACACCATATATTTT | CASSESGRGNTIYF
TRBJ1-6 | . | TRBD1 | TRBV6-6 | TGTGCCAGCCAAACATCCGGACAGGGGAATTCACCCCTCCACTTT | CASQTSGQGNSPLHF
TRBJ2-7 | . | . | TRBV7-2 | TGTGCCAGCATAGCTTACGGCATCAAGACCTACGAGCAGTACTTC | CASIAYGIKTYEQYF
TRBJ1-1 | once | TRBD1 | TRBV25-1 | TGTGCCAGCAGTGAATCCCCGACAGGGCCTATGAACACTGAAGCTTTCTTT | CASSESPTGPMNTEAFF
TRBJ1-1 | . | TRBD1 | TRBV5-1 | TGCGCCAGCAGCTCCCATCCGGGAGGGGGCAACACTGAAGCTTTCTTT | CASSSHPGGGNTEAFF
TRBJ2-2 | . | . | TRBV18 | TGTGCCAGCTCACCACCGGGCCGGGACCGAAACACCGGGGAGCTGTTTTTT | CASSPPGRDRNTGELFF